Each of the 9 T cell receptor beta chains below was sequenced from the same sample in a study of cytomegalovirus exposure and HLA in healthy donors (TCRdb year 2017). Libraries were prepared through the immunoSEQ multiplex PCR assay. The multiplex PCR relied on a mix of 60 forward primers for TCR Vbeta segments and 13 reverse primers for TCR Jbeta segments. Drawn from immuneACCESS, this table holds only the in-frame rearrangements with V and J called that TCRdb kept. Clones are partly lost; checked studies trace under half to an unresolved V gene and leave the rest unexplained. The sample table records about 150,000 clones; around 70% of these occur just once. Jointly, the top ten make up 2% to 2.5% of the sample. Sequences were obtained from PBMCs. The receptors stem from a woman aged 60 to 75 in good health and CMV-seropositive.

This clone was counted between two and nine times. In DNA, the CDR3 is TGTGCCAGCAGTTTGGGCAGGGTGGAAAAACTGTTTTTT. It translates to CASSLGRVEKLFF. The chain has TRBV28 and TRBJ1-4, with D perhaps TRBD1 (5 bases). Germline V gene data show CDR1 as MDHEN and CDR2 as SYDVKM. CDR3 length equals 13 residues. V lost 3 bases, J lost 8 bases, and 10 bases lay in between.

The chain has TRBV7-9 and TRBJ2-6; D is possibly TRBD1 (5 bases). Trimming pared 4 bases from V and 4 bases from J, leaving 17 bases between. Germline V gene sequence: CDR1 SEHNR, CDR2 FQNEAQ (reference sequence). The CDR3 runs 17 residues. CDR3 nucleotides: TGTGCCAGCAGCTCACAGGTAACCCGCAGAGGGGCCAACGTCCTGACTTTC. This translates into CASSSQVTRRGANVLTF.

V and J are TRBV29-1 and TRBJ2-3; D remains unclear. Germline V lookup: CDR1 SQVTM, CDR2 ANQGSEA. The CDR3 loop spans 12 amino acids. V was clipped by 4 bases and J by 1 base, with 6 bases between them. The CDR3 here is CSVAPGTDTQYF. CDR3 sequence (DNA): TGCAGCGTTGCCCCTGGCACAGATACGCAGTATTTT.

As DNA, the CDR3 is TGTGCCAGCAGCCCTAATGGGGCCAACGTCCTGACTTTC. Translating gives CASSPNGANVLTF. This chain joins TRBV27 and TRBJ2-6, with D hard to call. V gave up 6 bases and J gave up 3 bases, with 6 bases separating them. Germline V gene data show CDR1 as MNHEY and CDR2 as SMNVEV (reference sequence). The CDR3 spans 13 residues.

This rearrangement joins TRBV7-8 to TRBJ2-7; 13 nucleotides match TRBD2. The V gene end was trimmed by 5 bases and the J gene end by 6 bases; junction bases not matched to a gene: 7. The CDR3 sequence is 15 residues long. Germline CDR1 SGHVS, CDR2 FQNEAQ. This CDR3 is CASSARLAGGLEQYF. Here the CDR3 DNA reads TGTGCCAGCAGCGCCCGACTAGCGGGGGGTCTCGAGCAGTACTTC.

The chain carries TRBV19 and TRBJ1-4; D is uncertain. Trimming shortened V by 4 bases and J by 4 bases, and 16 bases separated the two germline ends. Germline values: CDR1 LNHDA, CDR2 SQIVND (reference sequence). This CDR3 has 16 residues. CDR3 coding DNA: TGTGCCAGTAGTAAGTTCCTTCGACAAGGTAATGAAAAACTGTTTTTT. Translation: CASSKFLRQGNEKLFF.

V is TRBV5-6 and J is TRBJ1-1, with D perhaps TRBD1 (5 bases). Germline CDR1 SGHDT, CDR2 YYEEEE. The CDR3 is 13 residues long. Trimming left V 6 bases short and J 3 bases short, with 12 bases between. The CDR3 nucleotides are TGTGCCAGCAATACCGGGGGTTACACTGAAGCTTTCTTT. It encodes CASNTGGYTEAFF.

This CDR3 reads CASSLVGRGLGGDTQYF. CDR3 sequence (DNA): TGTGCCAGCAGCTTAGTTGGCAGGGGGCTCGGTGGGGATACGCAGTATTTT. The chain links TRBV7-6 to TRBJ2-3; the match to TRBD1 covers 8 bases. The germline V gene encodes CDR1 SGHVS and CDR2 FNYEAQ. V lost 1 base, J lost 6 bases, and 12 bases stayed unmatched. The length of the CDR3 is 17 residues.

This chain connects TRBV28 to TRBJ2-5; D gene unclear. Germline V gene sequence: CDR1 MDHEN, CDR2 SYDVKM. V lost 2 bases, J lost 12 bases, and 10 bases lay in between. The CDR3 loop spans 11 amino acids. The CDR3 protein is CASSLDLRKYF. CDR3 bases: TGTGCCAGCAGTTTAGATCTTAGAAAGTACTTC.